The 16 T cell receptor beta chains reported below all come from one sample, sequenced in a study of blood T cell repertoires in COVID-19. TCRdb's copy holds only in-frame clones and misses some; the assay was immunoSEQ multiplex PCR. The data show about 120,000 clones, 80% seen once. The sequencing sample was made of peripheral blood. Every receptor here comes from a man in his sixties with active or convalescent COVID-19.

V gene TRBV7-3 combines with J gene TRBJ2-1, with TRBD2 identical over 7 bases. The V segment lost 1 base and the J segment 0 bases; nucleotides outside the gene matches: 6. The CDR3 runs 17 residues. From germline, CDR1 is SGHTA and CDR2 FQGTGA. CDR3 sequence: CASSLIPPGGSYNEQFF. CDR3 in DNA: TGTGCCAGCAGCTTAATCCCCCCGGGAGGCTCCTACAATGAGCAGTTCTTC.

The chain is built from TRBV7-9 and TRBJ2-1, with TRBD2 matching over 8 bases. The V gene end was trimmed by 3 bases and the J gene end by 3 bases; junction bases not matched to a gene: 10. Per the germline V gene, CDR1 is SEHNR and CDR2 is FQNEAQ (reference sequence). CDR3 length: 17 amino acids. This CDR3 reads CASSFLVGAGGYNEQFF. CDR3 nucleotides: TGTGCCAGCAGCTTTTTGGTAGGCGCGGGAGGCTACAATGAGCAGTTCTTC.

The chain is built from TRBV5-1 and TRBJ1-5; TRBD1 aligns across 7 bases. Germline assignment: CDR1 SGHRS and CDR2 YFSETQ. The CDR3 length is 14 residues. The junction had 5 bases not matched to a gene; V was cut back by 5 bases and J by 3 bases. The CDR3 reads CASRYRGDNQPQHF. CDR3 sequence (DNA): TGCGCCAGCAGATACAGGGGCGACAATCAGCCCCAGCATTTT.

This clone was seen only a few times. This sequence joins TRBV6-2 or TRBV6-3 and TRBJ1-1; D is unclear. The CDR3 is 13 amino acids. Trimming shortened V by 2 bases and J by 1 base, and 5 bases separated the two germline ends. Germline CDR1 and CDR2: MNHEY and SVGEGT. The CDR3 region has the DNA TGTGCCAGCAGTTACGGCTGGAACACTGAAGCTTTCTTT. Its protein is CASSYGWNTEAFF.

V gene TRBV5-1 combines with J gene TRBJ1-4; the D is unclear. V lost 1 base and J 0 bases, leaving 10 bases between the germline ends. This CDR3 comprises 16 residues. From germline, CDR1 is SGHRS and CDR2 YFSETQ. The CDR3 is CASSLSPYATNEKLFF. For the CDR3, the DNA is TGCGCCAGCAGCTTGAGTCCCTATGCAACTAATGAAAAACTGTTTTTT.

V is TRBV11-2 and J is TRBJ2-5; weak D call: TRBD1 (5 bases). This CDR3 is 20 amino acids long. V was cut by 0 bases and J by 2 bases, with 25 bases left in between. Germline V gene sequence: CDR1 SGHAT, CDR2 FQNNGV. This CDR3 reads CASSLDQGSYYRSGQETQYF. The CDR3, as DNA: TGTGCCAGCAGCTTAGATCAGGGCAGCTATTACCGATCCGGACAAGAGACCCAGTACTTC.

This clone occurred once. The chain employs TRBV5-1 and TRBJ1-4; TRBD1 matches 7 bases. The CDR3 has 15 amino acids. The germline CDR1 and CDR2 sequences are SGHRS and YFSETQ. V shed 0 bases and J 5 bases; nucleotides not matched to a gene: 4. The chain's CDR3 is CASSLAPTGNEKLFF. The CDR3 bases are TGCGCCAGCAGCTTGGCCCCGACAGGGAATGAAAAACTGTTTTTT.

This chain links TRBV5-1 with TRBJ2-7, with D unresolved. CDR1 SGHRS and CDR2 YFSETQ come from the germline V gene. Trimming removed 3 bases at V and 7 bases at J, with 11 bases between. The CDR3 is 12 amino acids. The CDR3, as DNA: TGCGCCAGCAGCTCGGATTCCGGGGAGCAGTACTTC. Its protein product is CASSSDSGEQYF.

The CDR3 protein is CASSWVGDRTYNEQFF. In DNA form, the CDR3 reads TGTGCCAGCAGCTGGGTAGGGGACAGAACCTACAATGAGCAGTTCTTC. V is TRBV7-2 and J is TRBJ2-1; the match to TRBD1 covers 7 bases. The CDR3 runs 16 residues. The germline gives CDR1 SGHTA, CDR2 FQGNSA. V shed 4 bases, J shed 2 bases, and the junction held 8 bases outside the gene matches.

The V gene is TRBV3-1 (or the pseudogene TRBV3-2), the J gene TRBJ2-2; the match to TRBD2 covers 10 bases. The CDR3 covers 17 residues. Per the germline V gene, CDR1 is LGHDT and CDR2 is YNNKEL (reference sequence). The V gene end was trimmed by 4 bases and the J gene end by 4 bases; junction bases not matched to a gene: 9. In nucleotides, the CDR3 is TGTGCCAGCAGCCCTTACGGACTAGCGGACCCCACCGGGGAGCTGTTTTTT. Its translation is CASSPYGLADPTGELFF.

The chain uses TRBV5-1 and TRBJ2-1, with TRBD2 identical over 10 bases. This CDR3 comprises 14 residues. Germline trimming cut 6 bases from V and 4 bases from J; bases unmatched to any gene: 4. Germline CDR1 and CDR2: SGHRS and YFSETQ. The CDR3: CASTSGSPYNEQFF. In DNA, the CDR3 is TGCGCCAGCACTAGCGGGAGCCCGTACAATGAGCAGTTCTTC.

The chain is built from TRBV21-1 and TRBJ2-5; TRBD2, the table's D call, was not compared with the DNA. TRBV21-1 is flagged as a pseudogene. The CDR3 runs to 13 residues. CDR3 sequence (DNA): TGTGCCACCCCGGGGCTAGCGGAGGAGACCCAGTACTTC. Protein: CATPGLAEETQYF.

This clone has more than one count but fewer than ten. The gene calls are TRBV4-1 and TRBJ2-7; no clear D gene. CDR3 size: 14 residues. Germline V gene lookup returns CDR1 MGHRA and CDR2 YSYEKL. Between the trimmed V and J ends, which lost 3 bases and 2 bases, there was a span of 11 bases. CDR3 residues: CASSHKGDTYEQYF. CDR3 nucleotide sequence: TGCGCCAGCAGCCATAAAGGCGACACCTACGAGCAGTACTTC.

V is TRBV5-1 and J is TRBJ2-5; TRBD1 matches 9 bases. This CDR3 has 15 amino acids. The germline CDR1 and CDR2 sequences are SGHRS and YFSETQ. V trimming: 4 bases; J trimming: 5 bases; junction bases outside the gene matches: 9. Here the CDR3 reads CASSPGTGWRETQYF. CDR3 nucleotides: TGCGCCAGCAGCCCCGGGACAGGGTGGCGGGAGACCCAGTACTTC. The full variable domain, its missing parts supplied by reference TRBV5-1 and TRBJ2-5, is KAGVTQTPRYLIKTRGQQVTLSCSPISGHRSVSWYQQTPGQGLQFLFEYFSETQRNKGNFPGRFSGRQFSNSRSEMNVSTLELGDSALYLCASSPGTGWRETQYFGPGTRLLVL.

J is TRBJ1-5 and V is TRBV5-1; 7 bases map to TRBD1. Germline values: CDR1 SGHRS, CDR2 YFSETQ. V was clipped by 4 bases and J by 7 bases; unmatched bases: 11. CDR3 size: 15 residues. The CDR3 reads CASSPVGGWEQPQHF. The CDR3 DNA sequence: TGCGCCAGCAGCCCCGTAGGGGGCTGGGAACAGCCCCAGCATTTT. Full variable domain (remainder filled in from reference TRBV5-1 and TRBJ1-5): KAGVTQTPRYLIKTRGQQVTLSCSPISGHRSVSWYQQTPGQGLQFLFEYFSETQRNKGNFPGRFSGRQFSNSRSEMNVSTLELGDSALYLCASSPVGGWEQPQHFGDGTRLSIL.

Here the CDR3 reads CASMRTGNYGYTF. In DNA form, the CDR3 reads TGTGCCAGCATGCGGACAGGGAACTATGGCTACACCTTC. The chain has TRBV6-5 and TRBJ1-2; 8 bases are a match to TRBD1. Unmatched junction bases numbered 3, after V lost 7 bases and J lost 2 bases. The germline CDR1 and CDR2 sequences are MNHEY and SVGAGI. This CDR3 has 13 amino acids.